A selection of T cell receptor beta chains follows, all from one sample in a study of shared clonotypes between healthy human individuals. Profiled with immunoSEQ multiplex PCR; TCRdb holds only in-frame clones, not every one. The sample lists 730,000 or so clones; around 72% were seen once. The sequencing input was memory CD4+ T cells sorted from blood. The receptors come from a woman in her 30s in good health. CDR3s include the opening cysteine and the closing phenylalanine or tryptophan. Fields, in order: clone size, CDR3 length, V gene, D gene, J gene, CDR3 protein, CDR3 DNA. A D gene is named only where the DNA matches it firmly. The size entry is marked missing in some rows and otherwise reads once, few, many or a size class.

>-|16|TRBV7-3|TRBD2|TRBJ2-2
CASSLAPGGLTGELFF
TGTGCCAGCAGCTTAGCGCCGGGGGGACTGACCGGGGAGCTGTTTTTT
>-|16|TRBV28|TRBD2|TRBJ2-7
CASSSPGTSGSYEQYF
TGTGCCAGCAGTTCCCCGGGGACTAGCGGTTCCTACGAGCAGTACTTC
>-|15|TRBV7-9|-|TRBJ2-5
CASSFSRTTQETQYF
TGTGCCAGCAGCTTTTCTAGGACCACCCAAGAGACCCAGTACTTC
>-|15|TRBV28|-|TRBJ1-2
CASSLQTAPRRGYTF
TGTGCCAGCAGTTTACAGACAGCGCCCAGGAGGGGCTACACCTTC
>-|15|TRBV2|-|TRBJ2-7
CASSGPTGRSYEQYF
TGTGCCAGCAGTGGACCGACAGGTCGGTCCTACGAGCAGTACTTC
>-|15|TRBV19|TRBD1|TRBJ2-5
CASSIPGGGTETQYF
TGTGCCAGTAGTATTCCAGGGGGCGGAACGGAGACCCAGTACTTC
>few|14|TRBV4-2|-|TRBJ2-3
CASSVPPGTDTQYF
TGTGCCAGCAGCGTACCGCCGGGGACAGATACGCAGTATTTT
>-|15|TRBV7-9|TRBD2|TRBJ2-2
CASSRSGRDTGELFF
TGTGCCAGCAGCCGTTCAGGGAGGGACACCGGGGAGCTGTTTTTT
>-|14|TRBV5-8|-|TRBJ2-1
CARARGGGDGEQFF
TGTGCCAGGGCTCGTGGAGGGGGCGATGGGGAGCAGTTCTTC
>once|13|TRBV10-3|-|TRBJ2-3
CAISVEGTDTQYF
TGTGCCATCAGTGTCGAAGGGACAGATACGCAGTATTTT
>-|13|TRBV18|-|TRBJ1-4
CASSQGRDEKLFF
TGTGCCAGCTCACAGGGGAGGGATGAAAAACTGTTTTTT
>many|11|TRBV5-5|-|TRBJ2-7
CASSFLYEQYF
TGTGCCAGCAGCTTTCTCTACGAGCAGTACTTC
>-|15|TRBV19|TRBD1|TRBJ2-2
CASSSGTGHTGELFF
TGTGCCAGTTCCTCGGGGACAGGGCACACCGGGGAGCTGTTTTTT
>-|11|TRBV20-1|-|TRBJ1-2
CSVSGGYGYTF
TGCAGTGTCAGCGGGGGTTATGGCTACACCTTC
>-|15|TRBV6-6|-|TRBJ2-1
CASSSSLSRGNEQFF
-
>few|16|TRBV7-2|-|TRBJ2-1
CASSLDALAEINEQFF
TGTGCCAGCAGCTTAGACGCGCTAGCCGAGATCAATGAGCAGTTCTTC
>-|17|TRBV23-1|-|TRBJ2-7
CASSLRFAGHLGYEQYF
TGCGCCAGCAGCCTACGTTTCGCGGGTCATCTAGGCTACGAGCAGTACTTC
>-|14|TRBV6-6|-|TRBJ1-1
CASSLEIVNTEAFF
TGTGCCAGCAGTTTGGAGATCGTGAACACTGAAGCTTTCTTT
>many|15|TRBV4-1|TRBD2|TRBJ2-1
CASSQVSGRANEQFF
TGCGCCAGCAGCCAAGTGAGCGGGAGGGCCAATGAGCAGTTCTTC
>once|15|TRBV27|TRBD2|TRBJ2-7
CASSKLAGGPSEQYF
TGTGCCAGCAGTAAATTAGCGGGAGGGCCTAGCGAGCAGTACTTC
>-|13|TRBV7-9|TRBD1|TRBJ1-1
CASSLYQGTGAFF
TGTGCCAGCAGCCTCTACCAGGGGACAGGAGCTTTCTTT
>-|13|TRBV25-1|-|TRBJ1-1
CASSNRARTEAFF
TGTGCCAGCAGTAACAGGGCCCGGACTGAAGCTTTCTTT
>-|12|TRBV5-1|-|TRBJ2-7
CASSYSSYEQYF
TGCGCCAGCAGCTATAGCTCCTACGAGCAGTACTTC
>-|14|TRBV2|TRBD1|TRBJ2-7
CAINGDRGSYEQYF
TGTGCCATAAACGGGGACAGGGGATCCTACGAGCAGTACTTC
>once|14|TRBV9|-|TRBJ2-7
CASSVGDGAYEQYF
TGTGCCAGCAGCGTGGGGGACGGAGCCTACGAGCAGTACTTC
>-|14|TRBV18|TRBD1|TRBJ2-7
CASSPGQGVIEQYF
TGTGCCAGCTCGCCGGGACAGGGGGTAATCGAGCAGTACTTC
>-|15|TRBV28|TRBD1|TRBJ1-3
CASSSRQGTGNTIYF
TGTGCCAGCAGTTCTCGACAGGGGACCGGAAACACCATATATTTT